This TCR beta chain was sequenced during a study of control samples from healthy donors and cancer patients. Assay: immunoSEQ multiplex PCR; the TCRdb copy retains only in-frame clones and omits some. The sample records 50,000 to 70,000 clones, 88% being singletons. Sequencing was carried out using blood. The receptor comes from a man between 45 and 60 years old in good health.

The CDR3 region has the DNA TGTGCCAGCAGTTACGGCCTCAGCGGGAGACGATATGAGCAGTTCTTC. Its translation: CASSYGLSGRRYEQFF. The rearrangement joins TRBV6-2 or TRBV6-3 to TRBJ2-1, with 8 positions matching TRBD2. Trimming cost V 2 bases and J 8 bases; bases outside gene matches: 11. The CDR3 is made up of 16 amino acids. The V gene's germline CDR1 is MNHEY and CDR2 SVGEGT.